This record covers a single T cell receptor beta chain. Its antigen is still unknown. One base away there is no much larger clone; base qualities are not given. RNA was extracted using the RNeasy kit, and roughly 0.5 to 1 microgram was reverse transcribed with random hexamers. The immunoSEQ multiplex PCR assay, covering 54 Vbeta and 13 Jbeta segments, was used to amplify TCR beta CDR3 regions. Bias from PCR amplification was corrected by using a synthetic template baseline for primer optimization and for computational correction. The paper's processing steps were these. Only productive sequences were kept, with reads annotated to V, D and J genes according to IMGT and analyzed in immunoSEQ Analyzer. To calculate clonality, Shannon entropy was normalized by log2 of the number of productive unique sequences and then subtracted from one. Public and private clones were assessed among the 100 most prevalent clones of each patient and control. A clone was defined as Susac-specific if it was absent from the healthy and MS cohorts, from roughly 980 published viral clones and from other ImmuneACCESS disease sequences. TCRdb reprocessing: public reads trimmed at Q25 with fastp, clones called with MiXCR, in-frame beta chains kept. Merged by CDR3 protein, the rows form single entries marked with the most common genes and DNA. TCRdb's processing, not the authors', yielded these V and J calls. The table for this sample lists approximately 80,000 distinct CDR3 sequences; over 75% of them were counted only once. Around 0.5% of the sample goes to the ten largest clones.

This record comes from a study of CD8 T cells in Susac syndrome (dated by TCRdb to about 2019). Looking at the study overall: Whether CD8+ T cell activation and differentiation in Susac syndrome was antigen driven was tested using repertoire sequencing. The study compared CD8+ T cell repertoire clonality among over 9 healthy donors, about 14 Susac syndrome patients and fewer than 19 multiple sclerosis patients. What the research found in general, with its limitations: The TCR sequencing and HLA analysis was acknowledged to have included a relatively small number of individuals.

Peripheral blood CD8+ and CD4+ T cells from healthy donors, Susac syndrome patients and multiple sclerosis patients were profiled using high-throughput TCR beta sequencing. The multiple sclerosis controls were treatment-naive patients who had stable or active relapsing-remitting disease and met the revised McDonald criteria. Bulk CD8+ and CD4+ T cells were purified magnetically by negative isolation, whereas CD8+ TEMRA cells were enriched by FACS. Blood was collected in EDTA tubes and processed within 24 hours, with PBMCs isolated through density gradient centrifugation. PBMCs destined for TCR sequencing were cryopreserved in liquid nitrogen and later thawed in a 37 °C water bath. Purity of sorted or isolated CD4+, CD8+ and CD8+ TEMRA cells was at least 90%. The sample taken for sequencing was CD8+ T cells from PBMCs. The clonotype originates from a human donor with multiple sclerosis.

The DNA is TGCAGCGTTGCCCGGGACACTGAAGCTTTCTTT. Translated, it reads CSVARDTEAFF. This chain joins TRBV29-1 to TRBJ1-1; the D segment cannot be called with confidence. Cut back by 4 bases and 3 bases, the V and J ends lie 6 bases apart. Based on the germline V gene, the CDR1 and CDR2 sequences are SQVTM and ANQGSEA. Measured from the cysteine to the phenylalanine, the CDR3 is 11 residues long. The retained sequence is limited to the CDR3, 33 bases, with the frame set at the first base.